This passage covers 14 T cell receptor beta chains from one sample sequenced in a study of blood T cell repertoires in COVID-19. Using immunoSEQ multiplex PCR, the repertoire was profiled, and TCRdb retains in-frame clones only, with some absent. The sample contains about 230,000 clones, 83% of which appear only once. Input material: peripheral blood. The receptor source for this set is a woman between 65 and 79 years old with active or convalescent COVID-19.

V and J are TRBV6-2 or TRBV6-3 and TRBJ1-1; 7 positions agree with TRBD1. Germline V CDR1 and CDR2: MNHEY, SVGEGT. Trimming took 4 bases from V and 4 from J; bases not matched to a gene: 3. CDR3 size: 13 residues. DNA of the CDR3: TGTGCCAGCAGTTTCTCAGGGGGCACTGAAGCTTTCTTT. Translating it yields CASSFSGGTEAFF.

The genes are TRBV11-2 and TRBJ2-5, with 8 bases matching TRBD1. Germline trimming cut 5 bases from V and 2 bases from J; bases unmatched to any gene: 7. CDR1 and CDR2 (germline): SGHAT, FQNNGV. CDR3 size: 15 residues. CDR3 sequence: CASSPRTGRQETQYF. The CDR3 region has the DNA TGTGCCAGCAGCCCTCGGACAGGGAGGCAAGAGACCCAGTACTTC.

J is TRBJ1-1 and V is TRBV5-4; D not resolved. Looked up from germline, CDR1 is SGHNT and CDR2 is YYREEE (reference sequence). Trimming pared 0 bases from V and 5 bases from J, leaving 17 bases between. The CDR3 totals 16 residues. CDR3: CASSLARGTRITEAFF. The CDR3 coding sequence is TGTGCCAGCAGCTTGGCCCGGGGAACACGAATAACTGAAGCTTTCTTT.

This chain links TRBV4-1 with TRBJ1-5, with 8 bases fitting TRBD1. This CDR3 is 18 amino acids long. V lost 4 bases to trimming and J lost 5 bases; unmatched junction nucleotides: 16. Germline CDR1 and CDR2: MGHRA and YSYEKL. CDR3 in DNA: TGCGCCAGCAGCCCAAGCGGAGGACAGGGACGGGGTGATCAGCCCCAGCATTTT. It codes for CASSPSGGQGRGDQPQHF.

This clone was found a few times. The rearrangement links TRBV10-3 to TRBJ1-1; D is unresolved. V lost 11 bases and J lost 4, with 14 bases in between. The CDR3 is 12 amino acids. The germline V gene encodes CDR1 ENHRY and CDR2 SYGVKD. The CDR3 reads CAARPGGTEAFF. CDR3 bases: TGTGCCGCCCGTCCGGGAGGCACTGAAGCTTTCTTT.

This clone appeared a few times. The CDR3 DNA sequence: TGTGCCAGCAGTTCCGGGGGGGCCTCTGGAAACACCATATATTTT. Its protein is CASSSGGASGNTIYF. The rearrangement uses TRBV6-2 or TRBV6-3 and TRBJ1-3; possible D gene TRBD1, 6 bases. The CDR3 is made up of 15 amino acids. CDR1 and CDR2 (germline): MNHEY, SVGEGT. The ends were cut back, 4 bases at V and 0 bases at J, with 10 bases in the middle.

The chain couples TRBV19 to TRBJ1-5; tentatively, D is TRBD1 (5 bases). From germline, CDR1 is LNHDA and CDR2 SQIVND (reference sequence). The CDR3 runs to 15 residues. The V end lost 8 bases, the J end lost 3 bases, and 17 bases lay between the germline ends. For the CDR3, the DNA is TGTGCCAGTGCATATTCGGGGGAGGTCAATCAGCCCCAGCATTTT. It yields the protein CASAYSGEVNQPQHF.

The chain carries TRBV10-3 and TRBJ1-6, with 9 nucleotides matching TRBD1. Germline values: CDR1 ENHRY, CDR2 SYGVKD. The CDR3 is made up of 18 amino acids. Losses at the gene ends were 2 bases for V and 6 bases for J; bases not matched to a gene: 11. CDR3 in DNA: TGTGCCATCAGTGAGACCCCACCCGGGACAGGGTCTAATTCACCCCTCCACTTT. Translating gives CAISETPPGTGSNSPLHF.

Here the CDR3 DNA reads TGTGCCAGCAGCCCGGGACTCGCGAGCTCCTACGAGCAGTACTTC. Amino acid sequence: CASSPGLASSYEQYF. The rearrangement uses TRBV3-1 (or the pseudogene TRBV3-2) and TRBJ2-7, with D maybe TRBD2 (6 bases). Looked up from germline, CDR1 is LGHDT and CDR2 is YNNKEL (reference sequence). V lost 4 bases and J lost 0, with 13 bases in between. CDR3 length: 15 residues.

The table lists this clone with a count of one. V is TRBV10-3 and J is TRBJ2-7; TRBD2 agrees at 11 bases. The CDR3 spans 16 residues. J lost 5 bases, V lost 6 bases, and 12 bases had no gene match. Germline V gene sequence: CDR1 ENHRY, CDR2 SYGVKD. The CDR3: CAISNLAGGLRNEQYF. CDR3 in DNA: TGTGCCATCAGCAACCTAGCGGGGGGTCTTAGGAACGAGCAGTACTTC.

The rearrangement links TRBV11-1 to TRBJ2-2; TRBD2 aligns across 8 bases. Losses at the gene ends were 2 bases for V and 5 bases for J; bases not matched to a gene: 4. Germline assignment: CDR1 SGHAT and CDR2 FQDESV (reference sequence). The CDR3 runs to 15 residues. Written as DNA, the CDR3 is TGTGCCAGCAGCTTAAACACGGGGGGGACCGGGGAGCTGTTTTTT. Translation gives CASSLNTGGTGELFF.

The rearrangement joins TRBV11-3 to TRBJ1-5, with TRBD1 matching over 8 bases. The CDR3 runs to 20 residues. The germline V gene encodes CDR1 SGHNT and CDR2 YENEEA. V shed 5 bases and J 2 bases; nucleotides not matched to a gene: 20. The CDR3 DNA reads as TGTGCCAGCAGCCCCTCCCGGGGACAGGATTCCAGGAGGGGCAATCAGCCCCAGCATTTT. This encodes CASSPSRGQDSRRGNQPQHF. The full variable domain, with the rest looked up from reference TRBV11-3 and TRBJ1-5, is EAGVVQSPRYKIIEKKQPVAFWCNPISGHNTLYWYLQNLGQGPELLIRYENEEAVDDSQLPKDRFSAERLKGVDSTLKIQPAELGDSAVYLCASSPSRGQDSRRGNQPQHFGDGTRLSIL.

This clone was detected only a few times. The chain joins TRBV10-3 to TRBJ2-2; 11 nucleotides line up with TRBD2. The J segment lost 4 bases and the V segment lost 4 bases, leaving 5 bases of the junction unmatched. Germline lookup yields CDR1 ENHRY and CDR2 SYGVKD. The CDR3 consists of 16 residues. The CDR3 DNA follows: TGTGCCATCAGTGTCTCCGGGACTAGCGGCACCGGGGAGCTGTTTTTT. As protein: CAISVSGTSGTGELFF.

About this clone itself: A read error may account for a junction end that differs from germline. The chain is built from TRBV7-7 and TRBJ2-2, with TRBD1 as a possible D gene (6 bases). CDR1 and CDR2 from the germline V gene are SSHAT and FNYEAQ (reference sequence). The CDR3 has 14 amino acids. The CDR3, as DNA: TGTGCTAGCAGCTTAAGGGGGAGCACCGGGGAGCTGTTTTTT. Translation gives CASSLRGSTGELFF.